One and the same sample provided the 5 T cell receptor beta chains below, sequenced in a study of cytomegalovirus exposure and HLA in healthy donors. With 60 Vbeta and 13 Jbeta primers, the PCR was carried out. The data were produced by immunoSEQ multiplex PCR, yet TCRdb's version contains in-frame clones alone and is incomplete. The sample shows roughly 120,000 clones, around 77% of them seen only once. Sample: PBMCs. Receptors originate from a human donor in good health.

The chain links TRBV7-2 to TRBJ1-5; D is perhaps TRBD1 (5 bases). CDR3 size: 14 residues. Germline-derived CDR1 and CDR2 are SGHTA and FQGNSA. Trimming cost V 4 bases and J 4 bases, with 11 bases left between them. The DNA for the CDR3 is TGTGCCAGCAGCTACACCGGGGGGAATCAGCCCCAGCATTTT. Amino acids: CASSYTGGNQPQHF.

The rearrangement links TRBV9 to TRBJ2-3; the D is unclear. V shed 4 bases and J shed 2 bases, with 11 bases lying between them. CDR1 SGDLS and CDR2 YYNGEE come from the germline V gene. The CDR3 sequence is 14 residues long. The CDR3 nucleotides read TGTGCCAGCAGCCCCTTGCGGTTCACAGATACGCAGTATTTT. It translates to CASSPLRFTDTQYF.

The V gene is TRBV18, the J gene TRBJ2-1, with D possibly TRBD2 on 6 matching bases. Trimming stripped 2 bases from V and 9 bases from J, with 20 bases between. CDR3 length equals 16 residues. Germline V gene data show CDR1 as KGHSH and CDR2 as LQKENI. The CDR3 reads CASSPTSGEAVGEQFF. The CDR3 bases are TGTGCCAGCTCACCAACTTCGGGGGAGGCTGTCGGTGAGCAGTTCTTC.

This clone came up a few times. V and J are TRBV11-1 and TRBJ1-2; weak D call: TRBD1 (5 bases). This CDR3 comprises 14 residues. Per the germline V gene, CDR1 is SGHAT and CDR2 is FQDESV (reference sequence). V lost 3 bases to trimming and J lost 6 bases, with 14 bases between them. CDR3 region: CASSLTRGVDGYTF. In DNA, the CDR3 is TGTGCCAGCAGCTTGACACGGGGGGTCGATGGCTACACCTTC.

The V call is TRBV5-1, the J call TRBJ1-6; no firm D call. V was pared by 0 bases and J by 6 bases, with 13 bases between. This CDR3 is built from 16 residues. CDR1 and CDR2 (germline): SGHRS, YFSETQ. The CDR3 protein is CASSLEWSGGNSPLHF. The CDR3 nucleotides are TGCGCCAGCAGCTTGGAGTGGAGTGGAGGTAATTCACCCCTCCACTTT.